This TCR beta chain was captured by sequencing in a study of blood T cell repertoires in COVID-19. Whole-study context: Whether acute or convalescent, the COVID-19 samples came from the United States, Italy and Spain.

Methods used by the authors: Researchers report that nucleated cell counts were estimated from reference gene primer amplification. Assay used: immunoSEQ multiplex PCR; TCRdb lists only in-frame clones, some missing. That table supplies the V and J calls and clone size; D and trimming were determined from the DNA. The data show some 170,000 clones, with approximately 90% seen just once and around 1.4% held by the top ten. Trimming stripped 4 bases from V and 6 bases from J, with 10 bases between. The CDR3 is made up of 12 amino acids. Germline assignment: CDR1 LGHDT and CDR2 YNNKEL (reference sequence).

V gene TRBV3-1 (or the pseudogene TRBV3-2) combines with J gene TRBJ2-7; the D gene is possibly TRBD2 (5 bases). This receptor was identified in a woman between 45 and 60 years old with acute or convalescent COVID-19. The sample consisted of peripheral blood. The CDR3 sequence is CASSPTGGEQYF. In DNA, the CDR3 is TGTGCCAGCAGCCCCACCGGAGGCGAGCAGTACTTC.